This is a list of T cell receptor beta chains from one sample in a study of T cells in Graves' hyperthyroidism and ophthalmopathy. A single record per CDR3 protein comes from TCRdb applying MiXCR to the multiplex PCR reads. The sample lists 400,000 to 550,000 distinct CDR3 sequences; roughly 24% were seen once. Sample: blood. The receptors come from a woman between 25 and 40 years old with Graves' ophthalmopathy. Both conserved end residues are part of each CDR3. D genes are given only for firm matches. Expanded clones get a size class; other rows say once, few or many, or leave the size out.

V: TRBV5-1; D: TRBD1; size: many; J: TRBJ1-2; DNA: TGCGCCAGCTCGAACAGGGGGCTTTTGGGCGGCTACACCTTC; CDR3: CASSNRGLLGGYTF
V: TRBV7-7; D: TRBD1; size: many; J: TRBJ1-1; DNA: TGTGCTAGCAGCGCGCAGGGACAGGGGATGAACACTGAAGCTTTCTTT; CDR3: CASSAQGQGMNTEAFF
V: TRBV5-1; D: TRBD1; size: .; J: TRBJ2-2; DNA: TGCGCCAGCAGCTTGGGTGCGACAGGGATCGGGGAGCTGTTTTTT; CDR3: CASSLGATGIGELFF
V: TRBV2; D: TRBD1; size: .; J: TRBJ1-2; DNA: TGTGCCAGCAGAACGGACAGGGGAAAACTCTATGGCTACACCTTC; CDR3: CASRTDRGKLYGYTF
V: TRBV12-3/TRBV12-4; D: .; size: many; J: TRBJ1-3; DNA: TGTGCCAGCAGTTTAAAACGGCAGGTCTCTGGAAACACCATATATTTT; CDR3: CASSLKRQVSGNTIYF
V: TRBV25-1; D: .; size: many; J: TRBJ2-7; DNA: TGTGCCAGCAGTGAATCGGAGACAGGATACCACGAGCAGTACTTC; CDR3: CASSESETGYHEQYF
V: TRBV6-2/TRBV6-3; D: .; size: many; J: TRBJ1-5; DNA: TGTGCCAGCGGAGAGGACAGCAATCAGCCCCAGCATTTT; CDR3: CASGEDSNQPQHF
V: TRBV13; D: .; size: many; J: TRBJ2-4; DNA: TGTGCCAGCAGCTTAGGCATAGGTGGTTCGCGGGGTTCTCACATTCAGTACTTC; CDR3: CASSLGIGGSRGSHIQYF
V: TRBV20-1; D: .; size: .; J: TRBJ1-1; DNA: TGCAGTGCTAGGGGGGCCAGGGATACTGAAGCTTTCTTT; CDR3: CSARGARDTEAFF
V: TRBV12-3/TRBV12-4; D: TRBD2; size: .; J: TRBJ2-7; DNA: TGTACCAGCAGCCTCGTGGGGAGCGGGAGGGAGTACTTC; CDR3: CTSSLVGSGREYF
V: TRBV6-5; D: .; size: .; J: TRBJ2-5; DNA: TGTGCCAGCAGTTACTCAGGATGGGAGACCCAGTACTTC; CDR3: CASSYSGWETQYF
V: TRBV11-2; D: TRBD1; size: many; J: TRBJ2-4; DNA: TGTGCCAGCAGCTTAGAGCTTGGACAGGGGGCTAGGGACATTCAGTACTTC; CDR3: CASSLELGQGARDIQYF
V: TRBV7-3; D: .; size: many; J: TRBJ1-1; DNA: TGTGCCAGCAGCTTAGCCGGGACGCTGAACACTGAAGCTTTCTTT; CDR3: CASSLAGTLNTEAFF
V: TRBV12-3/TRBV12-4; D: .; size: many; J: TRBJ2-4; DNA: TGTGCCAGCAGGGGCGGGACCCAAGGCATTCAGTACTTC; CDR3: CASRGGTQGIQYF
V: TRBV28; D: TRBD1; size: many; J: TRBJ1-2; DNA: TGTGCCAGCAGTTTTCCGACAGGGCCATATGGCTACACCTTC; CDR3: CASSFPTGPYGYTF
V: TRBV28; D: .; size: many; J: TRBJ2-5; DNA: TGTGCCAGCAGTTTACCACGGATACAAGAGACCCAGTACTTC; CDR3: CASSLPRIQETQYF
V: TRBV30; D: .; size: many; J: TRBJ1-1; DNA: TGTGCCTGGAGTGTACGGGTAACGGACACTGAAGCTTTCTTT; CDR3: CAWSVRVTDTEAFF
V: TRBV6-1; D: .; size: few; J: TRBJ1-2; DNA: TGTGCCAGCACCTCGCCCTTGGGCAGCAACTATGACTACACCTTC; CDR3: CASTSPLGSNYDYTF
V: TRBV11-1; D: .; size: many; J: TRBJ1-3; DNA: TGTGCCACCTTGACCCGGACAGAAGGAAACACCATATATTTT; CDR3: CATLTRTEGNTIYF
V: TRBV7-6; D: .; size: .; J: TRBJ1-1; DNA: TGTGCCAGCAGCCATCCCCTCGAGCGGAGGACTTTCTTT; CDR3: CASSHPLERRTFF
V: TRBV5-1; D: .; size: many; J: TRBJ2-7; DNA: TGCGCCAGCAGCTTGGATTTGGGGCAGGCGGCCCACGAGCAGTACTTC; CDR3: CASSLDLGQAAHEQYF
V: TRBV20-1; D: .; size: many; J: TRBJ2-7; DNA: TGCAGTGCTAGAAGCTACGAGCAGTACTTC; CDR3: CSARSYEQYF
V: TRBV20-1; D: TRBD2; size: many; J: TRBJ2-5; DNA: TGCAGTGCTAGACCGGGACTATGGAGGGGAGAGACCCAGTACTTC; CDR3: CSARPGLWRGETQYF
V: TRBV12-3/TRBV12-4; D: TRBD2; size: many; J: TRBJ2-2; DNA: TGTGCCAGTACTAGCGGGGCGTACACCGGGGAGCTGTTTTTT; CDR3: CASTSGAYTGELFF
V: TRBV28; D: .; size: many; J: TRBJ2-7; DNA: TGTGCCAGCAGTTTATCCCTGTACAGGGCTCACGAGCAGTACTTC; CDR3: CASSLSLYRAHEQYF
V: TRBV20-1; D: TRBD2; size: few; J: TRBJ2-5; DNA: TGCAGTGCTAGGGTCCGGGGGGGGGAGACCCAGTACTTC; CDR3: CSARVRGGETQYF
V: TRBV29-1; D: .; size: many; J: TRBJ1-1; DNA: TGCAGCGTCCACAAGGAGGAAACTGAAGCTTTCTTT; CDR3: CSVHKEETEAFF
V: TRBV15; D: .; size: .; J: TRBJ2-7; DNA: TGTGCCACCAGCAGAGAAGACAGGAGCTCCTACGAGCAGTACTTC; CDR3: CATSREDRSSYEQYF
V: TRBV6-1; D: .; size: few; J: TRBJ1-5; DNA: TGTGCCAGCATCGCCCTGGGCAGTTACAATCAGCCCCAGCATTTT; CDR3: CASIALGSYNQPQHF
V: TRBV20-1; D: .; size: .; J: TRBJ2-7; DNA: TGCAGTGCTAAAACGGGGGTTGTGTCGGGGGAGCAGTACTTC; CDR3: CSAKTGVVSGEQYF
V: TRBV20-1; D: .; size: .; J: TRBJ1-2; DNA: TGCAGTGCGAAAACAGGGTGGGGCTATGGCTACACCTTC; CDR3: CSAKTGWGYGYTF
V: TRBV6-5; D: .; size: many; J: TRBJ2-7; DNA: TGTGCCAGCAGTTACAGCAGGACGACCCACGAGCAGTACTTC; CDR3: CASSYSRTTHEQYF
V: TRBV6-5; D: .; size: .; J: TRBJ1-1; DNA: TGTGCCAGCACCCCGCTTTACGAAGCTTTCTTT; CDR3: CASTPLYEAFF
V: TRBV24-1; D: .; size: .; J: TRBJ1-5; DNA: TGTGCCACCAGTGCCAATAATCAGCCCCAGCATTTT; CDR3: CATSANNQPQHF
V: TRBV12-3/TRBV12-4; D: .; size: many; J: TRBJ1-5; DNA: TGTGCCAGCACCCCCGACGGTAGCAATCAGCCCCAGCATTTT; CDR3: CASTPDGSNQPQHF
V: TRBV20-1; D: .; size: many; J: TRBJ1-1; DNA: TGCAGTGCTAGGTGGGGCATGAACACTGAAGCTTTCTTT; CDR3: CSARWGMNTEAFF
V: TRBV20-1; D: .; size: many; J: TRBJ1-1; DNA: TGCAGTGGGAGACAGGACACTGAAGCTTTCTTT; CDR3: CSGRQDTEAFF
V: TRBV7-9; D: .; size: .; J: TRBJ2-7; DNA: TGTGCCAGCAGCTTAGGTCCAGGGATCTACGAGCAGTACTTC; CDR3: CASSLGPGIYEQYF
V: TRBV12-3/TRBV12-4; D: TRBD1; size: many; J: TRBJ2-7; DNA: TGTGCCAGCAGGAGACCCGGGACAGGGAACCACGAGCAGTACTTC; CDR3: CASRRPGTGNHEQYF
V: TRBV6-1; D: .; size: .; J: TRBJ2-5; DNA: TGTGCCAGCAGTGAATCTTGGGGGCTCCAAGAGACCCAGTACTTC; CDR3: CASSESWGLQETQYF
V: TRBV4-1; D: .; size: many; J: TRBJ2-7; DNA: TGCGCCAGCAGCCAAGACAGGTTCTACGAGCAGTACTTC; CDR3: CASSQDRFYEQYF
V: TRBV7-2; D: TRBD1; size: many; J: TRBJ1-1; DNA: TGTGCCAGCAGCTTAGCCCAGACAGGGAGGAATGAAGCTTTCTTT; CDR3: CASSLAQTGRNEAFF
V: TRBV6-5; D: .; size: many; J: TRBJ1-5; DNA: TGTGCCAGCAGTTACCAATGGGGCTTGGGTCAGCCCCAGCATTTT; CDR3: CASSYQWGLGQPQHF